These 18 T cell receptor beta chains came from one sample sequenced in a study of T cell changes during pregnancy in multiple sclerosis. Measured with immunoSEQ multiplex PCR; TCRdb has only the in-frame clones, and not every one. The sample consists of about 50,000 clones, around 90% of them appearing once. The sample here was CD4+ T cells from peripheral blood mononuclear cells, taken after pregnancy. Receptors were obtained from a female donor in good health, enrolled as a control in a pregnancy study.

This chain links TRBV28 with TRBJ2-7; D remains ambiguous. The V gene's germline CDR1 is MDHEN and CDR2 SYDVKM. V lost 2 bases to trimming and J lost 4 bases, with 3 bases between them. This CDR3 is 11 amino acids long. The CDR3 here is CASSLIYEQYF. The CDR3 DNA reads TGTGCCAGCAGTTTAATATACGAGCAGTACTTC.

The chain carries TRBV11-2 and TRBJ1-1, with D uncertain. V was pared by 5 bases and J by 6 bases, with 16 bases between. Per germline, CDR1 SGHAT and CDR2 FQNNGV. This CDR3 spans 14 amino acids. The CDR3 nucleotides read TGTGCCAGCAGCAGTCCTGGACGGGATCCTGAAGCTTTCTTT. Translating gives CASSSPGRDPEAFF.

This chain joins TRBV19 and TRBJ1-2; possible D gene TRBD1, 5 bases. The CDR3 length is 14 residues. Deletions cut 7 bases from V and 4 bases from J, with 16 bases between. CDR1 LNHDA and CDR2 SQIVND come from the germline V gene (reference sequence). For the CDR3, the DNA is TGTGCCAGTACCCACAGAGGGGAGGGCTATGGCTACACCTTC. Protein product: CASTHRGEGYGYTF.

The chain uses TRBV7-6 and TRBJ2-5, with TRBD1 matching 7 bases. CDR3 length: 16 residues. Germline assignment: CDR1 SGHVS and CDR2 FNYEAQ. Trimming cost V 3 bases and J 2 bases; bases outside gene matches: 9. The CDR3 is CASSLTPRDSQETQYF. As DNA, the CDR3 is TGTGCCAGCAGCTTGACCCCCCGGGACAGTCAAGAGACCCAGTACTTC. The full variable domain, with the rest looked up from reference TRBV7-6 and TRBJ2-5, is GAGVSQSPRYKVTKRGQDVALRCDPISGHVSLYWYRQALGQGPEFLTYFNYEAQQDKSGLPNDRFSAERPEGSISTLTIQRTEQRDSAMYRCASSLTPRDSQETQYFGPGTRLLVL.

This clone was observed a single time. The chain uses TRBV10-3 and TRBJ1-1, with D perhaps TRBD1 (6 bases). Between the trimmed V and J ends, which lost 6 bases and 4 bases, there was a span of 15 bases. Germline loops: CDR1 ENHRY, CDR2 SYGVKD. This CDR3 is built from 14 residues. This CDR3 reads CAIRLGGDVTEAFF. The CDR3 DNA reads TGTGCCATCAGGCTAGGGGGGGACGTCACTGAAGCTTTCTTT.

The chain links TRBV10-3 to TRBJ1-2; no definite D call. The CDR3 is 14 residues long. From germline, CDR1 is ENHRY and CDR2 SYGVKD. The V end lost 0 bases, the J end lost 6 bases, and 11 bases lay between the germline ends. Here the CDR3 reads CAISESRLGDGYTF. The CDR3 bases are TGTGCCATCAGTGAGTCAAGACTCGGGGATGGCTACACCTTC.

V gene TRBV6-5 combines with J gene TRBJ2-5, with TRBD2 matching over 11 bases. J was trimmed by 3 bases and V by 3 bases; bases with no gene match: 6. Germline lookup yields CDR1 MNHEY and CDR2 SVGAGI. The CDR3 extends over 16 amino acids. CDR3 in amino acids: CASSYEISGGEETQYF. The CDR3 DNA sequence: TGTGCCAGCAGTTATGAGATTAGCGGGGGGGAAGAGACCCAGTACTTC.

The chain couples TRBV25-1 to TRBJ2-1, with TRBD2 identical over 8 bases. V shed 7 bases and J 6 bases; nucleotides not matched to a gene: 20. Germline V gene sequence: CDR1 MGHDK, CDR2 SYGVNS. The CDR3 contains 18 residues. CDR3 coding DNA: TGTGCCAGCACCGCCAGTAGGGGGATAGCGGGACTCTCCAATGAGCAGTTCTTC. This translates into CASTASRGIAGLSNEQFF.

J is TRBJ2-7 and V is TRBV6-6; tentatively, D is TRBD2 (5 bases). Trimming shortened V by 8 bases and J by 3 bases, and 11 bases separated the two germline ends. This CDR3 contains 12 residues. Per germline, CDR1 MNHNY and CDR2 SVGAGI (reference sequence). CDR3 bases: TGTGCCAGCGGACGACGGGACTACGAGCAGTACTTC. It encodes CASGRRDYEQYF.

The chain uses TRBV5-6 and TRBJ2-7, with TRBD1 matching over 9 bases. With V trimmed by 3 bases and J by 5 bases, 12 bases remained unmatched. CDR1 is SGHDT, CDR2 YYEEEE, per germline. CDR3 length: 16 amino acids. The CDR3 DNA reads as TGTGCCAGCAGCTGGGGCCCGGGACAGGGTATTGACGAGCAGTACTTC. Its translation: CASSWGPGQGIDEQYF. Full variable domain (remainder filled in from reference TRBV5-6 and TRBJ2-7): DAGVTQSPTHLIKTRGQQVTLRCSPKSGHDTVSWYQQALGQGPQFIFQYYEEEERQRGNFPDRFSGHQFPNYSSELNVNALLLGDSALYLCASSWGPGQGIDEQYFGPGTRLTVT.

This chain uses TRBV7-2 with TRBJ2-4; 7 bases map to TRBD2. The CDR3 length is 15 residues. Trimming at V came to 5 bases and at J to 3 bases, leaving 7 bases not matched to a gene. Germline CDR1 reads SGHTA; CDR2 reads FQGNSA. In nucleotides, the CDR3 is TGTGCCAGCAGCAACGGACGGGGGGTCAAAAACATTCAGTACTTC. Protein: CASSNGRGVKNIQYF.

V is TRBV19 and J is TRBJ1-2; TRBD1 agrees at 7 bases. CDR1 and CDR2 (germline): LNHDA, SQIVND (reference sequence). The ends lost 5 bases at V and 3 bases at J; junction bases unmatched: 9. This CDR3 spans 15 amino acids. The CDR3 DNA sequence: TGTGCCAGTAGTCCCGAGGGGGCGCGGTACTATGGCTACACCTTC. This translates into CASSPEGARYYGYTF.

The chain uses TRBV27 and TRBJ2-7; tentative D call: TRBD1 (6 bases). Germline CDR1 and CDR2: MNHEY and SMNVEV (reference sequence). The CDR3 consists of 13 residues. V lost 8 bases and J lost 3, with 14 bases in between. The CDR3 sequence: CASGPGHSYEQYF. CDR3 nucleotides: TGTGCCAGCGGACCGGGACATAGCTACGAGCAGTACTTC.

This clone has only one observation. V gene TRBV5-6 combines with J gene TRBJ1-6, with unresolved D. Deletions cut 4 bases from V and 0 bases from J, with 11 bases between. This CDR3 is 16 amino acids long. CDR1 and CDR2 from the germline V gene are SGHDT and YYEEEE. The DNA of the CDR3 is TGTGCCAGCAGCCCGAGGGATAGCTCCTATAATTCACCCCTCCACTTT. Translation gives CASSPRDSSYNSPLHF. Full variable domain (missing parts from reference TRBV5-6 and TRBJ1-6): DAGVTQSPTHLIKTRGQQVTLRCSPKSGHDTVSWYQQALGQGPQFIFQYYEEEERQRGNFPDRFSGHQFPNYSSELNVNALLLGDSALYLCASSPRDSSYNSPLHFGNGTRLTVT.

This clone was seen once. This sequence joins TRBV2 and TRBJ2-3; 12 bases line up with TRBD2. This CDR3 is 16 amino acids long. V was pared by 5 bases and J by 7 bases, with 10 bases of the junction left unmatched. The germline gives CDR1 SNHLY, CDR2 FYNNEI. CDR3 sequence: CASSLPSGRGKNTQYF. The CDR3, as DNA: TGTGCCAGCAGTCTTCCTAGCGGGAGGGGTAAGAATACGCAGTATTTT.

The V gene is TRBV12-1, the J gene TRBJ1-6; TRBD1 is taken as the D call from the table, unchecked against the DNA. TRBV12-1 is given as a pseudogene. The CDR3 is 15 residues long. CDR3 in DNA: TGTGCCAGCAGCTTTCGGAATTTCAGGTGTTCACCCCTCCACTTT. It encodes CASSFRNFRCSPLHF.

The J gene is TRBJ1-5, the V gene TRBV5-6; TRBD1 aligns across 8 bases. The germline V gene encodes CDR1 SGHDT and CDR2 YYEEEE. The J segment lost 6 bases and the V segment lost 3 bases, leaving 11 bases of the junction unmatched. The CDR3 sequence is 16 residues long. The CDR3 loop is CASSSKGQARGQPQHF. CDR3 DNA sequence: TGTGCCAGCAGCTCGAAGGGACAGGCCCGCGGTCAGCCCCAGCATTTT.

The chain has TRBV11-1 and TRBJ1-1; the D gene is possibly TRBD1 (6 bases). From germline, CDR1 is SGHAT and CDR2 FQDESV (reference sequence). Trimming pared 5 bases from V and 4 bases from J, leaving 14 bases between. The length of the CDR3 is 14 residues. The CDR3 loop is CASSLQTGGTEAFF. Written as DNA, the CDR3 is TGTGCCAGCAGCCTTCAGACAGGAGGCACTGAAGCTTTCTTT. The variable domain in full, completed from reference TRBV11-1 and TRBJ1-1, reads EAEVAQSPRYKITEKSQAVAFWCDPISGHATLYWYRQILGQGPELLVQFQDESVVDDSQLPKDRFSAERLKGVDSTLKIQPAELGDSAMYLCASSLQTGGTEAFFGQGTRLTVV.